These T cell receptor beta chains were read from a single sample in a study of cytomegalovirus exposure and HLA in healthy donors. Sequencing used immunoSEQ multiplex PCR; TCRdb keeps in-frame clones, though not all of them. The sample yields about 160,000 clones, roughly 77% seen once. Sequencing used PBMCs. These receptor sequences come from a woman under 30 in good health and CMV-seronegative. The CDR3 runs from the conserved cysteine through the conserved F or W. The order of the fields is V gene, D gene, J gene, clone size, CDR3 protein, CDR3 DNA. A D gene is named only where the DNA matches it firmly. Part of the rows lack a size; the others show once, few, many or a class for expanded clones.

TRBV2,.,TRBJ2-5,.,CASSESNSRGETQYF,TGTGCCAGCAGTGAATCGAATAGCCGGGGAGAGACCCAGTACTTC
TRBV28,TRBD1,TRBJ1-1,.,CASSLTGGVRFGTEAFF,TGTGCCAGCAGTCTGACAGGGGGCGTAAGGTTTGGCACTGAAGCTTTCTTT
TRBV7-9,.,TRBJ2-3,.,CASSFMTGTDTQYF,TGTGCCAGCAGCTTTATGACAGGCACAGATACGCAGTATTTT
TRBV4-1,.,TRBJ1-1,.,CASRVARNTEAFF,TGCGCCAGCAGGGTCGCTAGGAACACTGAAGCTTTCTTT
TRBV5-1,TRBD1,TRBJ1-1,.,CASSDGGTENTEAFF,TGCGCCAGCAGCGACGGAGGGACAGAGAACACTGAAGCTTTCTTT
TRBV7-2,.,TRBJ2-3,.,CASSPRHSGGRNTQYF,TGTGCCAGCAGCCCCCGACATAGCGGCGGTAGGAATACGCAGTATTTT
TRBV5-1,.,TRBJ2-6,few,CASSLSFYSGANVLTF,TGCGCCAGCAGCTTATCCTTTTATTCTGGGGCCAACGTCCTGACTTTC
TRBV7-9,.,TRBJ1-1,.,CASSLNQVAEAFF,TGTGCCAGCAGCTTAAATCAGGTGGCTGAAGCTTTCTTT
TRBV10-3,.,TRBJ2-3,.,CAILSLAGDTQYF,TGTGCCATCTTAAGCCTAGCAGGAGATACGCAGTATTTT
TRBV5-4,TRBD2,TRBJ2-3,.,CASSGRLAGGQTDTQYF,TGTGCCAGCAGCGGTCGACTAGCGGGGGGGCAGACAGATACGCAGTATTTT
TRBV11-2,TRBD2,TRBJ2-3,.,CASSLGGGGGDTQYF,TGTGCCAGCAGTTTGGGGGGCGGGGGGGGAGATACGCAGTATTTT
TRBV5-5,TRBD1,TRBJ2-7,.,CASSLAPGTGKREQYF,TGTGCCAGCAGCTTGGCCCCCGGGACAGGGAAACGTGAGCAGTACTTC
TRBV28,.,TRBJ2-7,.,CASSHTYEQYF,TGTGCCAGCAGTCACACCTACGAGCAGTACTTC
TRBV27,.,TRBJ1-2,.,CASSRHSNYGYTF,TGTGCCAGCAGTCGACATTCTAACTATGGCTACACCTTC
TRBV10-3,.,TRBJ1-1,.,CAISESPGDGTEAFF,TGTGCCATCAGTGAGTCCCCAGGGGACGGCACTGAAGCTTTCTTT
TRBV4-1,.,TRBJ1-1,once,CASSITFFRGATEAFF,TGCGCCAGCAGCATAACCTTCTTTAGGGGCGCCACTGAAGCTTTCTTT
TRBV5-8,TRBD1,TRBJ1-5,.,CASSSGGTLNQPQHF,TGTGCCAGCAGCTCAGGGGGGACGTTGAATCAGCCCCAGCATTTT
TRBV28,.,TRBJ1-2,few,CASSFPQATGNYGYTF,TGTGCCAGCAGTTTCCCGCAGGCCACAGGGAACTATGGCTACACCTTC
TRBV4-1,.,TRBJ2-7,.,CASSNLGTDEQYF,TGCGCCAGCAGCAATTTGGGGACTGACGAGCAGTACTTC
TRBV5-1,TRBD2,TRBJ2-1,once,CASSLLRRGTYNEQFF,TGCGCCAGCAGCTTGTTGCGGCGGGGGACCTACAATGAGCAGTTCTTC
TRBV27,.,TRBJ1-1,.,CASSFKQGYEAFF,TGTGCCAGCAGTTTCAAACAGGGTTATGAAGCTTTCTTT
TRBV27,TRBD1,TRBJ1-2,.,CASRQQGQGFGYTF,TGTGCCAGCAGGCAGCAGGGACAGGGGTTTGGCTACACCTTC
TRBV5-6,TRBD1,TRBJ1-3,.,CASSLTGIDTIYF,TGTGCCAGCAGCCTGACAGGGATAGACACCATATATTTT
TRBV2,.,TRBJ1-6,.,CASSGAGGRNNSPLHF,TGTGCCAGCAGTGGCGCTGGGGGCCGAAATAATTCACCCCTCCACTTT
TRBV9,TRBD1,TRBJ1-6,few,CASSSDGQEGSPLHF,TGTGCCAGCAGCTCCGACGGACAGGAGGGTTCACCCCTCCACTTT
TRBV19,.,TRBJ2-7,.,CASSFALSSYEQYF,TGTGCCAGTAGTTTCGCCCTTAGCTCCTACGAGCAGTACTTC
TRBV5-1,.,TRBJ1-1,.,CASSLAMRARVNTEAFF,TGCGCCAGCAGCTTGGCCATGAGGGCGCGGGTGAACACTGAAGCTTTCTTT
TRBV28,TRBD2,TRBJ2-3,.,CASGYAGLSTDTQYF,TGTGCCAGCGGGTACGCGGGACTAAGCACAGATACGCAGTATTTT
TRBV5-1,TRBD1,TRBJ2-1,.,CASSLIPGTGNAYNEQFF,TGCGCCAGCAGCTTAATACCCGGGACAGGGAACGCCTACAATGAGCAGTTCTTC
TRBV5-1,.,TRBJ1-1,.,CASSLNTGSTEAFF,TGCGCCAGCAGCTTGAACACTGGGAGCACTGAAGCTTTCTTT
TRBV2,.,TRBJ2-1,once,CASSARGGWDEQFF,TGTGCCAGCAGCGCCAGGGGAGGGTGGGATGAGCAGTTCTTC
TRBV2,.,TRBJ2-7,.,CASSARPPSYEQYF,TGTGCCAGCAGTGCCAGGCCACCTTCCTACGAGCAGTACTTC
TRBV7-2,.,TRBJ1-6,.,CASSAQGPNSPLHF,TGTGCCAGCAGCGCACAGGGTCCCAATTCACCCCTCCACTTT
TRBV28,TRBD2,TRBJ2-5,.,CASSSRLAIRETQYF,TGTGCCAGCAGTTCCAGACTAGCGATCCGAGAGACCCAGTACTTC
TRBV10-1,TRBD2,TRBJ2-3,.,CASSETSGSPDTQYF,TGCGCCAGCAGTGAGACTAGCGGGAGCCCAGATACGCAGTATTTT
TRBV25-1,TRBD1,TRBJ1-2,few,CASSESPFKQTGGGGYTF,TGTGCCAGCAGTGAATCACCATTTAAGCAGACAGGGGGCGGTGGCTACACCTTC
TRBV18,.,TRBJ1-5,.,CASSPEQRQPQHF,TGTGCCAGCTCACCGGAGCAGCGGCAGCCCCAGCATTTT
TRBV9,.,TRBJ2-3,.,CASSVGSWGEWGTDTQYF,TGTGCCAGCAGCGTAGGGAGTTGGGGGGAGTGGGGCACAGATACGCAGTATTTT
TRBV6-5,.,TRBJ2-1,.,CASSYQGYNEQFF,TGTGCCAGCAGTTATCAGGGATACAATGAGCAGTTCTTC
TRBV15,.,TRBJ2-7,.,CATSRGPGVHPYEQYF,TGTGCCACCAGCAGAGGTCCCGGGGTCCATCCCTACGAGCAGTACTTC